The 14 T cell receptor beta chains below come from one sample, sequenced in a study of response to subunit inactivated influenza vaccine. In TCRdb, the RT-PCR reads were re-called with MiXCR into one record per CDR3 protein. The table has some 640,000 distinct CDR3 sequences, approximately 15% seen once. Sequences were derived from PBMCs from blood, sampled 14 to 15 days before vaccination. The source of these receptors is a man in his forties or fifties who received an inactivated influenza vaccine.

This chain links TRBV6-2 or TRBV6-3 with TRBJ2-7; maybe TRBD2 (5 bases). Germline CDR1 is MNHEY and CDR2 is SVGEGT. Trimming cost V 1 base and J 7 bases, with 14 bases left between them. The CDR3 is made up of 14 amino acids. CDR3 region: CASSYYASSGEQYF. The CDR3 bases are TGTGCCAGCAGTTACTACGCCAGTTCGGGGGAGCAGTACTTC.

The V gene is TRBV10-3, the J gene TRBJ2-7; D perhaps matches TRBD2 (5 bases). The CDR3 is 13 amino acids. The germline V gene has CDR1 ENHRY and CDR2 SYGVKD. V lost 6 bases to trimming and J lost 5 bases, with 14 bases between them. The chain's CDR3 is CAIRDSPEDEQYF. CDR3 coding DNA: TGTGCCATCAGGGACTCACCAGAGGACGAGCAGTACTTC.

The V call is TRBV12-3 or TRBV12-4, the J call TRBJ2-3; 10 bases are shared with TRBD1. The CDR3 is 15 amino acids. V dropped 6 bases and J dropped 2; count of bases not matched to a gene: 5. The CDR3 here is CASRADRGNTDTQYF. In nucleotides, the CDR3 is TGTGCCAGCAGGGCGGACAGGGGGAACACAGATACGCAGTATTTT.

This clonotype showed up just a few times. The J gene is TRBJ2-7, the V gene TRBV4-2, with TRBD1 identical over 7 bases. After removal of 0 bases from V and 2 bases from J, the junction contained 7 bases not matched to a gene. The CDR3 totals 16 residues. Germline assignment: CDR1 LGHNA and CDR2 YNFKEQ. As DNA, the CDR3 is TGTGCCAGCAGCCAAGAGTGGCGACAGGGTGCCTACGAGCAGTACTTC. This codes for CASSQEWRQGAYEQYF.

This clonotype was counted many times. The chain links TRBV11-2 to TRBJ2-3; 11 bases align to TRBD2. J was trimmed by 4 bases and V by 1 base; bases with no gene match: 1. Germline V CDR1 and CDR2: SGHAT, FQNNGV. This CDR3 comprises 15 residues. The CDR3 spells CASSLGLAGSDTQYF. The CDR3 nucleotides read TGTGCCAGCAGCTTAGGACTAGCGGGGTCAGATACGCAGTATTTT. Based on the CDR3 plus reference TRBV11-2 and TRBJ2-3, the full variable domain is EAGVAQSPRYKIIEKRQSVAFWCNPISGHATLYWYQQILGQGPKLLIQFQNNGVVDDSQLPKDRFSAERLKGVDSTLKIQPAKLEDSAVYLCASSLGLAGSDTQYFGPGTRLTVL.

The CDR3 sequence is CSARETKRGGRDTQYF. The CDR3 nucleotides read TGCAGTGCTAGAGAAACCAAGCGGGGGGGCCGCGATACGCAGTATTTT. This rearrangement joins TRBV20-1 to TRBJ2-3, with 10 bases identical to TRBD2. With V trimmed by 0 bases and J by 6 bases, 9 bases remained unmatched. The CDR3 contains 16 residues. Germline CDR1 DFQATT, CDR2 SNEGSKA (reference sequence).

V and J are TRBV7-9 and TRBJ2-7; D perhaps matches TRBD2 (5 bases). Looked up from germline, CDR1 is SEHNR and CDR2 is FQNEAQ (reference sequence). V lost 5 bases to trimming and J lost 3 bases, with 20 bases between them. The CDR3 spans 16 residues. For the CDR3, the DNA is TGTGCCAGCAGCAGAACCGGGGTGAAGACCGGCTACGAGCAGTACTTC. Amino acid sequence: CASSRTGVKTGYEQYF.

This clonotype showed up just a few times. The rearrangement links TRBV29-1 to TRBJ2-1; D is uncertain. The CDR3 is made up of 14 amino acids. Between the trimmed V and J ends, which lost 1 base and 3 bases, there was a span of 10 bases. Germline-derived CDR1 and CDR2 are SQVTM and ANQGSEA. In nucleotides, the CDR3 is TGCAGCGTTGAAGTGGCAGGCCTCTACAATGAGCAGTTCTTC. Protein sequence: CSVEVAGLYNEQFF.

In its sample, this clonotype was seen a few times. The V and J genes are TRBV6-6 and TRBJ2-5; D may be TRBD1 (6 bases). The ends were cut back, 2 bases at V and 4 bases at J, with 8 bases in the middle. From germline, CDR1 is MNHNY and CDR2 SVGAGI (reference sequence). The CDR3 consists of 13 residues. CDR3 in amino acids: CASSYGRGETQYF. The CDR3 nucleotides read TGTGCCAGCAGTTACGGCAGGGGAGAGACCCAGTACTTC.

Many counts were recorded for this clonotype. The genes are TRBV5-6 and TRBJ2-2; 7 bases agree with TRBD1. The length of the CDR3 is 15 residues. J was trimmed by 7 bases and V by 4 bases; bases with no gene match: 10. Germline loops: CDR1 SGHDT, CDR2 YYEEEE. The CDR3 is CASSPDRVEIGELFF. Here the CDR3 DNA reads TGTGCCAGCAGCCCTGACAGGGTTGAGATCGGGGAGCTGTTTTTT. Combining the CDR3 with reference TRBV5-6 and TRBJ2-2 gives the whole variable domain DAGVTQSPTHLIKTRGQQVTLRCSPKSGHDTVSWYQQALGQGPQFIFQYYEEEERQRGNFPDRFSGHQFPNYSSELNVNALLLGDSALYLCASSPDRVEIGELFFGEGSRLTVL.

The rearrangement joins TRBV7-2 to TRBJ2-1; 8 positions agree with TRBD2. Looked up from germline, CDR1 is SGHTA and CDR2 is FQGNSA. Trimming took 0 bases from V and 4 from J; bases not matched to a gene: 5. CDR3 size: 16 residues. The CDR3 bases are TGTGCCAGCAGCTTAGCCCCCGGGGGGGGTTACAATGAGCAGTTCTTC. This translates into CASSLAPGGGYNEQFF.

The rearrangement links TRBV27 to TRBJ2-4; 11 bases are a match to TRBD1. The V gene end was trimmed by 6 bases and the J gene end by 3 bases; junction bases not matched to a gene: 1. This CDR3 region has 14 residues. CDR1 is MNHEY, CDR2 SMNVEV, per germline (reference sequence). CDR3 in amino acids: CASRGTGGKNIQYF. In DNA form, the CDR3 reads TGTGCCAGCAGGGGGACAGGGGGCAAAAACATTCAGTACTTC.

As for this clonotype: At one end the junction does not follow the germline gene, possibly because of a read error. The chain combines TRBV7-2 with TRBJ1-1; a possible D gene is TRBD1 (5 bases). In germline, CDR1 is SGHTA, CDR2 FQGNSA. This CDR3 comprises 13 residues. Written as DNA, the CDR3 is TGTGCCAACAGCCTAGACAGAGACACTGAAGCTTTCTTT. Its translation is CANSLDRDTEAFF.

Notes on this clonotype: The junction shows a germline mismatch at one end, possibly a read error. This chain connects TRBV20-1 to TRBJ2-1; 7 bases are shared with TRBD1. CDR1 is DFQATT and CDR2 is SNEGSKA in the germline V gene (reference sequence). The CDR3 loop spans 10 amino acids. This chain's CDR3 is CSANPGTVSF. The CDR3 region has the DNA TGCAGTGCTAACCCCGGGACAGTCTCCTTC.